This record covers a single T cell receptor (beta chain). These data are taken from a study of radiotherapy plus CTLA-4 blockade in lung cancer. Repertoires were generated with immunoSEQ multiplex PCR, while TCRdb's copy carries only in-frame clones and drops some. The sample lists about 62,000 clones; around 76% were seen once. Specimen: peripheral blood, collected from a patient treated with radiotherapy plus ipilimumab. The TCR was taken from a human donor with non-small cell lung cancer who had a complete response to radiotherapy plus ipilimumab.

Here the CDR3 reads CASSPAGGGNTIYF. CDR3 sequence (DNA): TGTGCCAGCAGCCCGGCGGGCGGTGGAAACACCATATATTTT. This chain connects TRBV5-4 to TRBJ1-3; no clear D gene. The ends were cut back, 4 bases at V and 3 bases at J, with 11 bases in the middle. Germline assignment: CDR1 SGHNT and CDR2 YYREEE (reference sequence). The CDR3 is 14 amino acids.